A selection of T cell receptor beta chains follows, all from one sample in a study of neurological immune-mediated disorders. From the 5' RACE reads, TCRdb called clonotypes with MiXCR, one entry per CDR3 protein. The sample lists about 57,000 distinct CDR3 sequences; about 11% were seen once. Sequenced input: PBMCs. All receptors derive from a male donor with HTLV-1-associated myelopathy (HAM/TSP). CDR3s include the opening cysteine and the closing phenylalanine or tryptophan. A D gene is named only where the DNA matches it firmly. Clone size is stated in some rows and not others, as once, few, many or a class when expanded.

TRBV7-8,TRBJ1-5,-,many,TGTGCCAGCAGCTACAGGGACGGCAATCAGCCCCAGCATTTT,CASSYRDGNQPQHF
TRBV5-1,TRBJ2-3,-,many,TGCGCCAGCAGCTTGGACGGCACACCCACGGCAGATACGCAGTATTTT,CASSLDGTPTADTQYF
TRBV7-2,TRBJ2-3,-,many,TGTGCCAGCAGCTTAGGCCTCTATACGCAGTATTTT,CASSLGLYTQYF
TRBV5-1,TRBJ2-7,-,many,TGCGCCAGCAGCTTGGCCTCCCGGGAGCAGTACTTC,CASSLASREQYF
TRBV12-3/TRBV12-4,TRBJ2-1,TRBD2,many,TGTGCCAGCAGTCCCCGGACTAGCGGAAAAAATGAGCAGTTCTTC,CASSPRTSGKNEQFF
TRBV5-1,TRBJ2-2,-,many,TGCGCCAGCAGCTTGGCCACAGGCGACCTCACCGGGGAGCTGTTTTTT,CASSLATGDLTGELFF
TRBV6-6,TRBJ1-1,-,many,TGTGCCAGCAGGGAGCCAGCCCTGACGGACTACTATGAAGCTTTCTTT,CASREPALTDYYEAFF
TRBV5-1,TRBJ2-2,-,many,TGCGCCAGCAGCTTGAACAGCCGGAGCACCGGGGAGCTGTTTTTT,CASSLNSRSTGELFF
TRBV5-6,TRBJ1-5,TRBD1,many,TGTGCCAGCAGCTTGGAGACCGGGACAGGGGCATTTAGCAATCAGCCCCAGCATTTT,CASSLETGTGAFSNQPQHF
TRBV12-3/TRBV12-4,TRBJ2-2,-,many,TGTGCCAGCAGTTTTAACAGGGGGGGCACCGGGGAGCTGTTTTTT,CASSFNRGGTGELFF
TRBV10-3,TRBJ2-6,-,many,TGTGCCATCAGTGCCTACGGTGCTGTCTCCTCTGGGGCCAACGTCCTGACTTTC,CAISAYGAVSSGANVLTF
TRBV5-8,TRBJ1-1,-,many,TGTGCCAGCGATGCCGGGATTGGGGGGACTGAAGCTTTCTTT,CASDAGIGGTEAFF
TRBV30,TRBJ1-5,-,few,TGTGCCTGGAGTGTACAAGGGAATCAGCCCCAGCATTTT,CAWSVQGNQPQHF
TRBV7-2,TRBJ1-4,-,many,TGTGCCAGCAGCTTATTTGCGGCAGGCAATGAAAAACTGTTTTTT,CASSLFAAGNEKLFF
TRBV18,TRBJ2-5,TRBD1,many,TGTGCCAGCTCACCAGACAGGGGAAGGGAGACCCAGTACTTC,CASSPDRGRETQYF
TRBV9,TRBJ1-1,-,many,TGTGCCAGCAGCGTAGACGGGTATTGGAACACTGAAGCTTTCTTT,CASSVDGYWNTEAFF
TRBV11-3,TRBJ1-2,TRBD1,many,TGTGCCAGCAGCCGGGACAGGGGGCGGAGCTATGGCTACACCTTC,CASSRDRGRSYGYTF
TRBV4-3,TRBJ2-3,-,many,TGCGCCAGCAGCCAAAGGGCCTTCTCTTTCAGCACAGATACGCAGTATTTT,CASSQRAFSFSTDTQYF
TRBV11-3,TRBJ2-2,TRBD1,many,TGTGCCAGCAGCTTAGATCCCGTCGCGGCAGGGGGAAATTTTGCCGGGGAGCTGTTTTTT,CASSLDPVAAGGNFAGELFF
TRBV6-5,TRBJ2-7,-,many,TGTGCCAGCAGTTACTCGAATGGGCATACCTCCTACGAGCAGTACTTC,CASSYSNGHTSYEQYF
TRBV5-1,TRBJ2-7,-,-,TGCTCCAGCATCCCCCGACAGGCCAGCTCCTACGAGCAGTACTTC,CSSIPRQASSYEQYF
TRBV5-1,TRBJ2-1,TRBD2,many,TGCGCCAGCAGCTTAGAGGGACTAGCGGAGCAGTTCTTC,CASSLEGLAEQFF
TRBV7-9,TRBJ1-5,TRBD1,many,TGTGCCAGCAGCCTGGACAGGGAAGGTCCAGCCCAGCATTTT,CASSLDREGPAQHF
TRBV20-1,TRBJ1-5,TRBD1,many,TGCAGTGCTAGTTATCGTGGGACAGGTAATCAGCCCCAGCATTTT,CSASYRGTGNQPQHF
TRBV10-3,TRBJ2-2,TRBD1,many,TGTGCCATCAGGCCGGGACAGGGCTACACCGGGGAGCTGTTTTTT,CAIRPGQGYTGELFF
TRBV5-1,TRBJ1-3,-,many,TGCGCCAGCAGCTCGGGTCCGGACCCTGGAAACACCATATATTTT,CASSSGPDPGNTIYF
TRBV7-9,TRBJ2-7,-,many,TGTGCCAGCAGCTTTCAGGCAGGGAGCTACGAGCAGTACTTC,CASSFQAGSYEQYF
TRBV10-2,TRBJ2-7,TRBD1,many,TGCGCCAGCCTGGACAGGACCTACGAGCAGTACTTC,CASLDRTYEQYF
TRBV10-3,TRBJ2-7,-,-,TGTGCCATCAGCGGAAACCTAGATAGCTCCTACGAGCAGTACTTC,CAISGNLDSSYEQYF
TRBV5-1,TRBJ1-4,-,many,TGCGCCAGCAGCTCCACCGGGACGGAGAATGAAAAACTGTTTTTT,CASSSTGTENEKLFF
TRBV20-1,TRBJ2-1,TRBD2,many,TGCAGTGCCAGTAGCGGGGAGGACTACAATGAGCAGTTCTTC,CSASSGEDYNEQFF